Below are 31 T cell receptor beta chains sequenced from a single sample in a study of control samples from healthy donors and cancer patients. The repertoire was sequenced with immunoSEQ multiplex PCR; TCRdb's copy has only in-frame clones and lacks some. In the table there are 130,000 or so clones, less than 95% of which are singletons. The sequencing input was blood. The receptors come from a man aged 18 to 30 in good health.

This chain connects TRBV4-1 to TRBJ1-5; no definite D call. Per germline, CDR1 MGHRA and CDR2 YSYEKL. Trimming removed 0 bases from V and 4 bases from J, with 4 bases in between. The CDR3 length is 13 residues. The CDR3, as DNA: TGCGCCAGCAGCCAAGATCATAATCAGCCCCAGCATTTT. Its translation is CASSQDHNQPQHF.

The chain employs TRBV2 and TRBJ1-2; D is possibly TRBD1 (5 bases). The CDR3 contains 13 residues. CDR1 and CDR2 from the germline V gene are SNHLY and FYNNEI. Trimming left V 4 bases short and J 6 bases short, with 12 bases between. The CDR3 nucleotides are TGTGCCAGCAGTGGGGTGGGGGTTCATGGCTACACCTTC. Protein: CASSGVGVHGYTF.

This CDR3 reads CASSHPGTAQETQYF. The CDR3 DNA follows: TGCGCCAGCAGCCATCCCGGGACAGCGCAAGAGACCCAGTACTTC. V usage is TRBV4-1 and J usage is TRBJ2-5; 7 bases fit TRBD1. The germline CDR1 and CDR2 sequences are MGHRA and YSYEKL. This CDR3 contains 15 residues. The trim removed 3 bases at V and 2 bases at J, leaving 6 bases unmatched.

The chain carries TRBV11-2 and TRBJ1-1; 7 bases align to TRBD1. The germline V gene has CDR1 SGHAT and CDR2 FQNNGV. V shed 6 bases and J 5 bases; nucleotides not matched to a gene: 18. This CDR3 comprises 17 residues. The CDR3 nucleotides are TGTGCCAGCAGACCACCAGTTGAGACGGTCAGGGGGACTGAAGCTTTCTTT. It encodes CASRPPVETVRGTEAFF.

The chain carries TRBV10-3 and TRBJ1-1, with D unclear. Trimming pared 4 bases from V and 6 bases from J, leaving 12 bases between. The germline gives CDR1 ENHRY, CDR2 SYGVKD. This CDR3 spans 13 amino acids. The CDR3 spells CAISVIGSSEAFF. In nucleotides, the CDR3 is TGTGCCATCAGTGTCATAGGGAGCTCTGAAGCTTTCTTT.

The chain joins TRBV21-1 to TRBJ1-5. TRBV21-1 is marked as a pseudogene. This CDR3 has 12 amino acids. The chain's CDR3 is CASNYSNQPQHF. CDR3 nucleotides: TGTGCCAGCAACTATAGCAATCAGCCCCAGCATTTT.

The rearrangement uses TRBV4-1 and TRBJ2-7; TRBD2 might be the D (6 bases). Germline V gives CDR1 MGHRA, CDR2 YSYEKL. Trimming stripped 1 base from V and 1 base from J, with 23 bases between. The CDR3 is made up of 19 amino acids. The CDR3 spells CASSQAHPAESGVSYEQYF. For the CDR3, the DNA is TGCGCCAGCAGCCAAGCCCACCCCGCGGAGTCGGGAGTATCCTACGAGCAGTACTTC.

The rearrangement joins TRBV15 to TRBJ2-5; D gene uncertain. The CDR3 has 17 residues. CDR1 LNHNV and CDR2 YYDKDF come from the germline V gene (reference sequence). V was shortened by 0 bases and J by 0 bases, with 14 bases between the two germline ends. CDR3 bases: TGTGCCACCAGCAGAGATCCAACTCCGAAGAACCAAGAGACCCAGTACTTC. Translating gives CATSRDPTPKNQETQYF. The whole variable domain, remainder taken from reference TRBV15 and TRBJ2-5, is DAMVIQNPRYQVTQFGKPVTLSCSQTLNHNVMYWYQQKSSQAPKLLFHYYDKDFNNEADTPDNFQSRRPNTSFCFLDIRSPGLGDTAMYLCATSRDPTPKNQETQYFGPGTRLLVL.

The table lists this clone with a few counts. The chain joins TRBV3-1 (or the pseudogene TRBV3-2) to TRBJ1-6; 8 bases fit TRBD1. CDR1 is LGHDT and CDR2 is YNNKEL in the germline V gene (reference sequence). Trimming removed 4 bases from V and 7 bases from J; junction bases left unmatched: 6. The CDR3 spans 15 residues. The chain's CDR3 is CASSPQGTGNSPLHF. In DNA form, the CDR3 reads TGTGCCAGCAGCCCCCAGGGGACAGGAAATTCACCCCTCCACTTT.

The gene calls are TRBV19 and TRBJ2-4, with 8 positions matching TRBD1. Trimming removed 7 bases from V and 8 bases from J; junction bases left unmatched: 7. Germline CDR1 and CDR2: LNHDA and SQIVND (reference sequence). This CDR3 contains 13 residues. The CDR3 here is CASTLQGADIQYF. The CDR3 nucleotides read TGTGCCAGTACGCTTCAGGGGGCGGACATTCAGTACTTC.

The chain joins TRBV5-1 to TRBJ2-7; D might be TRBD2 (5 bases). V dropped 8 bases and J dropped 2 bases, with 17 bases sitting between them. Germline V lookup: CDR1 SGHRS, CDR2 YFSETQ. The CDR3 contains 14 residues. As DNA, the CDR3 is TGCGCCAGTTCAATAGACGGAGGACCCTACGAGCAGTACTTC. Translated, it gives CASSIDGGPYEQYF.

The chain links TRBV5-5 to TRBJ1-4, with D tentatively TRBD1 (6 bases). The CDR3 has 14 amino acids. With 5 bases removed from V and 4 bases from J, the gap between germline ends came to 12 bases. Looked up from germline, CDR1 is SGHKS and CDR2 is YYEKEE (reference sequence). CDR3 region: CASSPTGHNEKLFF. In DNA form, the CDR3 reads TGTGCCAGCAGTCCGACGGGACATAATGAAAAACTGTTTTTT.

The chain is built from TRBV5-1 and TRBJ1-4, with D maybe TRBD1 (5 bases). Germline V gene data show CDR1 as SGHRS and CDR2 as YFSETQ. The V end was cut by 2 bases, the J end by 8 bases, with 10 bases between. The CDR3 has 13 residues. As DNA, the CDR3 is TGCGCCAGCAGCTTTGGGGGAGTCGAAAAACTGTTTTTT. Its protein product is CASSFGGVEKLFF.

The chain joins TRBV2 to TRBJ1-6, with TRBD1 matching 9 bases. V lost 7 bases to trimming and J lost 2 bases; unmatched junction nucleotides: 15. Germline CDR1 and CDR2: SNHLY and FYNNEI. The CDR3 is 19 residues long. The CDR3: CASNLTPGQGLPYNSPLHF. In DNA form, the CDR3 reads TGTGCCAGCAACCTTACCCCGGGACAGGGCTTGCCCTATAATTCACCCCTCCACTTT. Full variable domain (outside the CDR3, taken from reference TRBV2 and TRBJ1-6): EPEVTQTPSHQVTQMGQEVILRCVPISNHLYFYWYRQILGQKVEFLVSFYNNEISEKSEIFDDQFSVERPDGSNFTLKIRSTKLEDSAMYFCASNLTPGQGLPYNSPLHFGNGTRLTVT.

The V call is TRBV4-1, the J call TRBJ1-2, with D unresolved. V was clipped by 0 bases and J by 8 bases, with 13 bases between them. Germline CDR1 and CDR2: MGHRA and YSYEKL. The CDR3 sequence is 14 residues long. DNA of the CDR3: TGCGCCAGCAGCCAAGAAGGAGGGCGCGGGGGCTACACCTTC. Its translation: CASSQEGGRGGYTF.

J is TRBJ1-2 and V is TRBV2; TRBD1 aligns across 8 bases. Germline loops: CDR1 SNHLY, CDR2 FYNNEI. The CDR3 extends over 14 amino acids. Unmatched junction bases numbered 12, after V lost 8 bases and J lost 7 bases. The CDR3 coding sequence is TGTGCCAGCGGTGTAGACAGGGGTGTGGGTGGCTACACCTTC. This sequence encodes CASGVDRGVGGYTF.

V gene TRBV6-6 combines with J gene TRBJ1-2, with a possible D match to TRBD1 (5 bases). The germline V and J ends were trimmed by 0 bases and 3 bases, with 14 bases remaining between them. The CDR3 runs 16 residues. CDR1 is MNHNY and CDR2 is SVGAGI in the germline V gene (reference sequence). The CDR3 DNA sequence: TGTGCCAGCAGTTACTCGAATGAGGGGCGCGACTATGGCTACACCTTC. It yields the protein CASSYSNEGRDYGYTF.

The chain has TRBV29-1 and TRBJ2-7, with a weak D call TRBD2 (6 bases). In germline, CDR1 is SQVTM, CDR2 ANQGSEA. This CDR3 spans 13 amino acids. V lost 3 bases and J 6 bases, leaving 15 bases between the germline ends. The CDR3 DNA reads as TGCAGCGTTGACCAGGGACTGTCCGGCGAGCAGTACTTC. Amino acid sequence: CSVDQGLSGEQYF.

V and J are TRBV19 and TRBJ2-5; tentative D call: TRBD1 (7 bases). CDR3 length: 15 amino acids. Trimming shortened V by 4 bases and J by 5 bases, and 17 bases separated the two germline ends. Germline CDR1 reads LNHDA; CDR2 reads SQIVND (reference sequence). The CDR3 nucleotides read TGTGCCAGTAGTACGGGGGACAGCCTATCGGAGACCCAGTACTTC. As protein: CASSTGDSLSETQYF.

The CDR3 DNA reads as TGTGCCAGCAGCTTGCAACTAGCGGGGGGAAAGAATGAGCAGTTCTTC. Translation gives CASSLQLAGGKNEQFF. The J gene is TRBJ2-1, the V gene TRBV5-5, with 12 bases aligning to TRBD2. CDR1 is SGHKS, CDR2 YYEKEE, per germline (reference sequence). The CDR3 length is 16 residues. V lost 1 base to trimming and J lost 7 bases; unmatched junction nucleotides: 6.

The chain has TRBV12-3 or TRBV12-4 and TRBJ2-1; 8 bases line up with TRBD2. Trimming at V came to 6 bases and at J to 15 bases, leaving 10 bases not matched to a gene. The CDR3 consists of 12 residues. CDR3 amino acids: CASRSLAGETFF. The CDR3 nucleotides read TGTGCCAGCAGATCTCTAGCGGGTGAGACGTTCTTC.

The gene calls are TRBV6-5 and TRBJ1-1; 9 bases fit TRBD1. CDR1 and CDR2 (germline): MNHEY, SVGAGI. V dropped 6 bases and J dropped 4; count of bases not matched to a gene: 9. This CDR3 has 15 residues. The CDR3 nucleotides read TGTGCCAGCAGCTCACCGGGACAGGGAGGCACTGAAGCTTTCTTT. It specifies CASSSPGQGGTEAFF.

The chain joins TRBV29-1 to TRBJ2-4; D not certain. Germline V gives CDR1 SQVTM, CDR2 ANQGSEA. The CDR3 consists of 13 residues. V gave up 4 bases and J gave up 5 bases, with 12 bases separating them. CDR3 sequence reads: CSVGSQTQNIQYF. CDR3 sequence (DNA): TGCAGCGTTGGGTCTCAGACCCAAAACATTCAGTACTTC.

The chain carries TRBV7-9 and TRBJ2-7; 8 nucleotides match TRBD2. Germline CDR1 SEHNR, CDR2 FQNEAQ (reference sequence). The CDR3 contains 15 residues. The junction had 10 bases not matched to a gene; V was cut back by 5 bases and J by 4 bases. The CDR3 DNA is TGTGCCAGCAGCCCCGAGGGCGGGGGGCTTTACGAGCAGTACTTC. Protein: CASSPEGGGLYEQYF. The variable domain in full, completed from reference TRBV7-9 and TRBJ2-7, reads DTGVSQNPRHKITKRGQNVTFRCDPISEHNRLYWYRQTLGQGPEFLTYFQNEAQLEKSRLLSDRFSAERPKGSFSTLEIQRTEQGDSAMYLCASSPEGGGLYEQYFGPGTRLTVT.

The V gene is TRBV15, the J gene TRBJ2-3; 7 bases match TRBD1. J lost 0 bases, V lost 0 bases, and 9 bases had no gene match. Per the germline V gene, CDR1 is LNHNV and CDR2 is YYDKDF (reference sequence). This CDR3 is 18 amino acids long. The CDR3 DNA sequence: TGTGCCACCAGCAGAGAAAGACGACAGGGTTTTAGCACAGATACGCAGTATTTT. Its translation: CATSRERRQGFSTDTQYF.

This sequence joins TRBV3-1 (or the pseudogene TRBV3-2) and TRBJ2-1; D is perhaps TRBD1 or TRBD2 (7 bases each). CDR1 is LGHDT and CDR2 is YNNKEL in the germline V gene (reference sequence). This CDR3 comprises 16 residues. Trimming removed 0 bases from V and 10 bases from J, with 19 bases in between. This chain's CDR3 is CASSQDWDSGGGEQFF. In DNA, the CDR3 is TGTGCCAGCAGCCAAGATTGGGACAGCGGCGGGGGCGAGCAGTTCTTC.

This clone was detected only once. The V gene is TRBV27, the J gene TRBJ1-2; D uncertain. The V end lost 4 bases, the J end lost 1 base, and 16 bases lay between the germline ends. Germline V gene data show CDR1 as MNHEY and CDR2 as SMNVEV (reference sequence). The CDR3 is made up of 16 amino acids. The CDR3 DNA reads TGTGCCAGCAGTTCGATAACGGGTGCGCGTAACTATGGCTACACCTTC. It translates to CASSSITGARNYGYTF.

This chain joins TRBV10-2 and TRBJ2-7; D unclear. The CDR3 runs to 14 residues. CDR1 WSHSY and CDR2 SAAADI come from the germline V gene. V was pared by 3 bases and J by 1 base, with 10 bases between. CDR3 protein: CASSDAYGSYEQYF. CDR3 DNA: TGCGCCAGCAGTGATGCGTACGGTTCCTACGAGCAGTACTTC.

The J gene is TRBJ1-2, the V gene TRBV6-5; 8 nucleotides line up with TRBD1. From germline, CDR1 is MNHEY and CDR2 SVGAGI. The junction had 8 bases not matched to a gene; V was cut back by 4 bases and J by 7 bases. The CDR3 consists of 14 residues. CDR3: CASSWRTGRFGYTF. The CDR3 DNA is TGTGCCAGCAGTTGGAGGACAGGGAGGTTTGGCTACACCTTC.

The chain uses TRBV7-9 and TRBJ2-2, with 9 bases identical to TRBD1. V lost 6 bases, J lost 7 bases, and 6 bases stayed unmatched. Germline V gene data show CDR1 as SEHNR and CDR2 as FQNEAQ (reference sequence). This CDR3 spans 14 amino acids. This CDR3 reads CASSRTGVNGELFF. The CDR3 DNA reads as TGTGCCAGCAGTCGGACAGGGGTTAACGGGGAGCTGTTTTTT.

The V gene is TRBV7-8, the J gene TRBJ2-1, with TRBD1 identical over 9 bases. Unmatched junction bases numbered 15, after V lost 2 bases and J lost 10 bases. This CDR3 region has 17 residues. Germline lookup yields CDR1 SGHVS and CDR2 FQNEAQ. CDR3 protein: CASSLKRPGTGIGEQFF. In DNA, the CDR3 is TGTGCCAGCAGCTTAAAGCGTCCCGGGACAGGGATTGGAGAGCAGTTCTTC.